Shown below are 26 T cell receptor beta chains from a single sample sequenced in a study of regulatory T cells in long-lasting Graves disease. Time point: newly diagnosed GD, antithyroid drugs for less than 3 months. There was RNA extracted from PBMCs, and the TCR library was made from it. The TCR beta library used iRepertoire HTBI primers with Arm-PCR amplification of CDR3. TCRdb ran MiXCR on the multiplex PCR reads and lists one entry per CDR3 protein. The table shows 520,000 or so distinct CDR3 sequences, with 12% occurring only once. The data were also submitted as part of a second study, on T cells in Graves' hyperthyroidism and ophthalmopathy.

The source was peripheral blood mononuclear cells (PBMCs), collected at new diagnosis, from a patient treated with antithyroid drugs. Receptor source: a woman in her thirties with Graves disease.

This clonotype was detected ten times or more. The CDR3 nucleotides are TGTGCCAGCAGTGCGGCTAGCGGCTCTGGGGCCAACGTCCTGACTTTC. Its protein product is CASSAASGSGANVLTF. The chain joins TRBV6-1 to TRBJ2-6; 7 bases fit TRBD2. Looked up from germline, CDR1 is MNHNS and CDR2 is SASEGT. This CDR3 contains 16 residues. Trimming at V came to 4 bases and at J to 0 bases, leaving 3 bases not matched to a gene.

The V gene is TRBV20-1, the J gene TRBJ2-1; 9 bases map to TRBD1. This CDR3 spans 15 amino acids. Germline V gene lookup returns CDR1 DFQATT and CDR2 SNEGSKA (reference sequence). V shed 5 bases, J shed 2 bases, and the junction held 7 bases outside the gene matches. The CDR3 DNA sequence: TGCAGTGCTTCGGGTGACAGGGGGACCTACAATGAGCAGTTCTTC. It codes for CSASGDRGTYNEQFF.

This clonotype showed up many times. The rearrangement joins TRBV11-3 to TRBJ2-3; perhaps D is TRBD1 or TRBD2 (5 bases each). V was shortened by 5 bases and J by 3 bases, with 9 bases between the two germline ends. CDR1 is SGHNT and CDR2 is YENEEA in the germline V gene. CDR3 length: 13 residues. The CDR3 DNA reads TGTGCCAGCAGCCCAGAGGGGACAGATACGCAGTATTTT. Residues: CASSPEGTDTQYF.

The table lists this clonotype with many counts. This chain joins TRBV11-2 and TRBJ2-3; D is unresolved. V was shortened by 4 bases and J by 4 bases, with 9 bases between the two germline ends. The CDR3 totals 13 residues. CDR1 is SGHAT, CDR2 FQNNGV, per germline. The CDR3 coding sequence is TGTGCCAGCAGCTCCCCCCCCGCAGATACGCAGTATTTT. Its translation: CASSSPPADTQYF.

As regards this clonotype: A much larger clone lies one base from this, so it may be a read error. The CDR3 DNA follows: TGTGCCAGCAGCGTAAGCGGGGCCACCGGGGACGAGCAGTACTTC. This sequence encodes CASSVSGATGDEQYF. The chain carries TRBV9 and TRBJ2-7, with 7 bases that match TRBD2. The CDR3 runs to 15 residues. V dropped 1 base and J dropped 5; count of bases not matched to a gene: 9. Germline loops: CDR1 SGDLS, CDR2 YYNGEE.

The gene calls are TRBV19 and TRBJ2-3, with TRBD1 identical over 10 bases. The CDR3 extends over 16 amino acids. The junction had 7 bases not matched to a gene; V was cut back by 5 bases and J by 2 bases. The germline V gene encodes CDR1 LNHDA and CDR2 SQIVND (reference sequence). The CDR3 here is CASSVGQGGNTDTQYF. The DNA of the CDR3 is TGTGCCAGTAGTGTCGGACAGGGGGGAAACACAGATACGCAGTATTTT. The complete variable domain, with remaining parts taken from reference TRBV19 and TRBJ2-3, reads DGGITQSPKYLFRKEGQNVTLSCEQNLNHDAMYWYRQDPGQGLRLIYYSQIVNDFQKGDIAEGYSVSREKKESFPLTVTSAQKNPTAFYLCASSVGQGGNTDTQYFGPGTRLTVL.

This clonotype was counted only a few times. V is TRBV9 and J is TRBJ2-7, with D maybe TRBD2 (6 bases). Deletions cut 3 bases from V and 6 bases from J, with 10 bases between. This CDR3 is 12 amino acids long. In germline, CDR1 is SGDLS, CDR2 YYNGEE. As DNA, the CDR3 is TGTGCCAGCAGCGAAAACGGGGGCGAGCAGTACTTC. Translated: CASSENGGEQYF.

The table lists this clonotype with many counts. The V call is TRBV7-6, the J call TRBJ2-1; a possible D gene is TRBD2 (5 bases). The CDR3 is 17 residues long. Trimming shortened V by 4 bases and J by 6 bases, and 22 bases separated the two germline ends. Germline lookup yields CDR1 SGHVS and CDR2 FNYEAQ. The CDR3 sequence: CASSSIKGFERINEQFF. CDR3 coding DNA: TGTGCCAGCAGCTCAATTAAAGGGTTCGAGCGGATCAATGAGCAGTTCTTC.

Only one count was recorded for this clonotype. With only one base between it and a far larger clone, this is likely a read error. The rearrangement uses TRBV11-2 and TRBJ2-1; 13 bases fit TRBD2. The CDR3 is 16 residues long. The germline V gene encodes CDR1 SGHAT and CDR2 FQNNGV. The CDR3 DNA reads TGTGCCAGCAGTTTATTCGGGACTAGCGGGATCAATGGGCAGTTCTTC. Its translation: CASSLFGTSGINGQFF. The entire variable domain, with the rest obtained from reference TRBV11-2 and TRBJ2-1, is as follows: EAGVAQSPRYKIIEKRQSVAFWCNPISGHATLYWYQQILGQGPKLLIQFQNNGVVDDSQLPKDRFSAERLKGVDSTLKIQPAKLEDSAVYLCASSLFGTSGINGQFFGPGTRLTVL.

This clonotype was picked up many times. This chain links TRBV20-1 with TRBJ2-2, with D tentatively TRBD1 or TRBD2 (5 bases each). This CDR3 spans 14 amino acids. The germline V gene has CDR1 DFQATT and CDR2 SNEGSKA (reference sequence). The V and J ends lost 6 bases and 2 bases respectively, with 13 bases between them. The CDR3 protein is CSATVRGNTGELFF. The CDR3 region has the DNA TGCAGTGCCACCGTGAGGGGAAACACCGGGGAGCTGTTTTTT.

V is TRBV20-1 and J is TRBJ1-4; tentative D call: TRBD1 (6 bases). Trimming cost V 0 bases and J 3 bases, with 14 bases left between them. The CDR3 runs 16 residues. Germline lookup yields CDR1 DFQATT and CDR2 SNEGSKA (reference sequence). This CDR3 reads CSARDLKGDPNEKLFF. The CDR3 DNA follows: TGCAGTGCTAGAGATTTGAAGGGGGATCCTAATGAAAAACTGTTTTTT.

This clonotype was picked up a small number of times. This sequence joins TRBV27 and TRBJ1-1; D might be TRBD1 (5 bases). V was trimmed by 5 bases and J by 1 base, leaving 14 bases between them. This CDR3 comprises 15 residues. Germline CDR1 MNHEY, CDR2 SMNVEV (reference sequence). Here the CDR3 DNA reads TGTGCCAGCAGTAGGGGTCGCAGGAGGAACACTGAAGCTTTCTTT. Translating gives CASSRGRRRNTEAFF.

This clonotype came up many times. The chain has TRBV19 and TRBJ1-1, with D hard to call. V lost 8 bases and J lost 9, with 22 bases in between. This CDR3 has 14 amino acids. The germline V gene has CDR1 LNHDA and CDR2 SQIVND (reference sequence). The CDR3, as DNA: TGTGCCAGTGGGGAGAGCAGCAGACCTATTAAAGCTTTCTTT. It encodes CASGESSRPIKAFF.

This clonotype has a handful of counts. This chain uses TRBV20-1 with TRBJ2-3; a weak D match, TRBD1 (6 bases). The germline V gene encodes CDR1 DFQATT and CDR2 SNEGSKA (reference sequence). Between the trimmed V and J ends, which lost 5 bases and 5 bases, there was a span of 17 bases. The length of the CDR3 is 14 residues. CDR3 amino acids: CSAYAGTSRDTQYF. The CDR3 bases are TGCAGTGCTTACGCCGGGACATCAAGAGATACGCAGTATTTT.

Regarding this clonotype: Just one base apart from a much larger clone, this may be a read error. V and J are TRBV28 and TRBJ2-7, with 8 bases lining up with TRBD1. J was trimmed by 7 bases and V by 7 bases; bases with no gene match: 18. The length of the CDR3 is 16 residues. Germline CDR1 reads MDHEN; CDR2 reads SYDVKM. The CDR3 nucleotides are TGTGCCAGCACTCTGCTCGTAGGACAGGGATACAATGAGCAGTACTTC. Translated, it gives CASTLLVGQGYNEQYF.

The gene calls are TRBV19 and TRBJ2-4; maybe TRBD2 (5 bases). The CDR3 has 16 amino acids. V lost 3 bases, J lost 0 bases, and 12 bases lay in between. The germline gives CDR1 LNHDA, CDR2 SQIVND (reference sequence). The CDR3 nucleotides read TGTGCCAGTAGTATTGGACTGACGCTAGCCAAAAACATTCAGTACTTC. It yields the protein CASSIGLTLAKNIQYF.

In this sample, this clonotype turned up many times. The V and J genes are TRBV7-8 and TRBJ1-1; the D is unclear. Trimming cost V 1 base and J 4 bases, with 10 bases left between them. The CDR3 loop spans 14 amino acids. Germline CDR1 and CDR2: SGHVS and FQNEAQ. CDR3 sequence reads: CASSLVVLGTEAFF. The DNA of the CDR3 is TGTGCCAGCAGCTTAGTAGTACTGGGCACTGAAGCTTTCTTT.

The chain is built from TRBV18 and TRBJ2-1; TRBD1 is a possible D gene (6 bases). There are 15 residues in the CDR3. Looked up from germline, CDR1 is KGHSH and CDR2 is LQKENI. V lost 0 bases and J lost 4, with 10 bases in between. CDR3 sequence: CASSPPGGLYNEQFF. As DNA, the CDR3 is TGTGCCAGCTCACCACCTGGGGGCTTGTACAATGAGCAGTTCTTC.

Many counts were recorded for this clonotype. The chain uses TRBV7-9 and TRBJ2-1, with D hard to call. CDR3 length: 13 amino acids. V lost 2 bases and J 6 bases, leaving 8 bases between the germline ends. Germline V gives CDR1 SEHNR, CDR2 FQNEAQ (reference sequence). CDR3 nucleotides: TGTGCCAGCAGCTTATCGTGGAGCAATGAGCAGTTCTTC. Its translation: CASSLSWSNEQFF.

The rearrangement uses TRBV2 and TRBJ2-5; TRBD2 aligns across 8 bases. The CDR3 has 14 residues. The V gene's germline CDR1 is SNHLY and CDR2 FYNNEI. With V trimmed by 6 bases and J by 5 bases, 8 bases remained unmatched. The CDR3 DNA sequence: TGTGCCAGCAGACAGGCTTCGGGGGGGGAGACCCAGTACTTC. The encoded protein is CASRQASGGETQYF. The full variable domain, in which reference TRBV2 and TRBJ2-5 provide the parts outside the CDR3, is EPEVTQTPSHQVTQMGQEVILRCVPISNHLYFYWYRQILGQKVEFLVSFYNNEISEKSEIFDDQFSVERPDGSNFTLKIRSTKLEDSAMYFCASRQASGGETQYFGPGTRLLVL.

This clonotype turned up a few times. The chain combines TRBV4-1 with TRBJ1-5, with a tentative D call TRBD1 (6 bases). Trimming left V 0 bases short and J 1 base short, with 13 bases between. The CDR3 runs to 17 residues. CDR1 MGHRA and CDR2 YSYEKL come from the germline V gene. This CDR3 reads CASSQDLGAGSNQPQHF. The CDR3 DNA sequence: TGCGCCAGCAGCCAAGATCTGGGGGCCGGGAGCAATCAGCCCCAGCATTTT.

The rearrangement links TRBV19 to TRBJ2-1; 9 bases agree with TRBD2. The CDR3 has 14 amino acids. Trimming removed 1 base from V and 9 bases from J; junction bases left unmatched: 4. Germline CDR1 LNHDA, CDR2 SQIVND (reference sequence). The CDR3 sequence is CASSIGAGGREQFF. DNA of the CDR3: TGTGCCAGTAGTATAGGAGCGGGAGGCCGTGAGCAGTTCTTC.

V is TRBV10-3 and J is TRBJ1-2; 11 bases align to TRBD1. V lost 9 bases and J lost 6; bases outside the gene matches: 9. The CDR3 spans 14 residues. Per germline, CDR1 ENHRY and CDR2 SYGVKD. The CDR3 DNA is TGTGCCATATATAGGGACAGGGGGACCAATGGCTACACCTTC. It encodes CAIYRDRGTNGYTF.

The chain is built from TRBV14 and TRBJ1-4; D is uncertain. The V and J ends lost 5 bases and 5 bases respectively, with 9 bases between them. The CDR3 sequence is 13 residues long. CDR1 and CDR2 (germline): SGHDN, FVKESK. The CDR3 here is CASSFSLNEKLFF. CDR3 in DNA: TGTGCCAGCAGCTTCAGCCTCAATGAAAAACTGTTTTTT.

Many counts were recorded for this clonotype. The J gene is TRBJ2-1, the V gene TRBV12-3 or TRBV12-4; D is perhaps TRBD2 (5 bases). CDR3 length: 14 residues. The CDR3 is CATLSSPIYNEQFF. CDR3 DNA sequence: TGTGCAACCCTCTCTAGCCCCATCTACAATGAGCAGTTCTTC.

This clonotype was detected many times. This chain links TRBV20-1 with TRBJ1-1; D is possibly TRBD1 (6 bases). The germline V gene has CDR1 DFQATT and CDR2 SNEGSKA (reference sequence). CDR3 size: 14 residues. V shed 0 bases and J shed 5 bases, with 13 bases lying between them. The CDR3 reads CSARDRTGLTEAFF. CDR3 DNA sequence: TGCAGTGCTAGAGATCGCACAGGGCTAACTGAAGCTTTCTTT.